Each of the 18 T cell receptor beta chains below was sequenced from the same sample in a study of blood T cell repertoires in COVID-19. Clones were read by immunoSEQ multiplex PCR, and TCRdb kept only the in-frame ones, dropping some. This repertoire shows roughly 83,000 clones, 86% found once; its top ten account for under 8.5%. The source material was peripheral blood. The receptor source for this set is a man aged 45-60 years with active COVID-19.

In DNA, the CDR3 is TGTGCCAGCAGCCCTCAGGGAGGGTCGATCTACGAGCAGTACTTC. This sequence encodes CASSPQGGSIYEQYF. The chain uses TRBV3-1 (or the pseudogene TRBV3-2) and TRBJ2-7; 7 nucleotides match TRBD2. Germline V CDR1 and CDR2: LGHDT, YNNKEL (reference sequence). Trimming took 4 bases from V and 3 from J; bases not matched to a gene: 9. The CDR3 totals 15 residues.

The rearrangement joins TRBV30 to TRBJ2-5; the D gene is possibly TRBD1 (6 bases). CDR1 is GTSNPN and CDR2 is SVGIG in the germline V gene (reference sequence). The CDR3 runs to 18 residues. V was cut by 0 bases and J by 2 bases, with 22 bases left in between. CDR3: CAWSVPPYNRVPQETQYF. The CDR3 DNA reads as TGTGCCTGGAGTGTACCCCCCTATAACAGGGTACCTCAAGAGACCCAGTACTTC.

The J gene is TRBJ1-5, the V gene TRBV4-1; D may be TRBD1 (6 bases). The CDR3 consists of 15 residues. Trimming took 0 bases from V and 3 from J, leaving 9 bases between them. The germline V gene encodes CDR1 MGHRA and CDR2 YSYEKL. CDR3 sequence (DNA): TGCGCCAGCAGCCAAGATCAGGGGAACAATCAGCCCCAGCATTTT. This sequence encodes CASSQDQGNNQPQHF.

The chain employs TRBV6-5 and TRBJ1-1; TRBD1 is a possible D gene (5 bases). Germline V gives CDR1 MNHEY, CDR2 SVGAGI. The CDR3 contains 14 residues. Trimming took off 8 bases at V and 0 bases at J, with 13 bases between the two ends. CDR3 sequence: CASGKRGMNTEAFF. The CDR3 coding sequence is TGTGCCAGCGGAAAAAGGGGAATGAACACTGAAGCTTTCTTT.

The count of this clone is one. This chain joins TRBV18 and TRBJ2-3; 9 nucleotides agree with TRBD2. Looked up from germline, CDR1 is KGHSH and CDR2 is LQKENI. Trimming at V came to 4 bases and at J to 0 bases, leaving 8 bases not matched to a gene. The CDR3 length is 17 residues. DNA for the CDR3: TGTGCCAGCTCACAGACCTTAGCGGGGGTGAGCACAGATACGCAGTATTTT. Translated, it gives CASSQTLAGVSTDTQYF. The complete variable domain, with remaining parts taken from reference TRBV18 and TRBJ2-3, reads NAGVMQNPRHLVRRRGQEARLRCSPMKGHSHVYWYRQLPEEGLKFMVYLQKENIIDESGMPKERFSAEFPKEGPSILRIQQVVRGDSAAYFCASSQTLAGVSTDTQYFGPGTRLTVL.

J is TRBJ1-5 and V is TRBV19, with a tentative D call TRBD1 (5 bases). The CDR3 has 13 residues. The germline V and J ends were trimmed by 8 bases and 1 base, with 9 bases remaining between them. CDR1 is LNHDA and CDR2 is SQIVND in the germline V gene (reference sequence). As DNA, the CDR3 is TGTGCCAGTGATGGGGGGAGCAATCAGCCCCAGCATTTT. The encoded protein is CASDGGSNQPQHF.

This chain links TRBV19 with TRBJ2-6; the D is unclear. The V end was cut by 2 bases, the J end by 4 bases, with 9 bases between. Per the germline V gene, CDR1 is LNHDA and CDR2 is SQIVND (reference sequence). The CDR3 runs 15 residues. CDR3 sequence: CASSITGSGANVLTF. The CDR3 DNA follows: TGTGCCAGTAGTATAACCGGGTCGGGGGCCAACGTCCTGACTTTC.

The J gene is TRBJ2-1, the V gene TRBV7-8, with TRBD2 matching over 7 bases. CDR3 length: 15 amino acids. The germline gives CDR1 SGHVS, CDR2 FQNEAQ. J lost 5 bases, V lost 4 bases, and 8 bases had no gene match. DNA of the CDR3: TGTGCCAGCAGCTCGACTAGCCGTCGGAACAATGAGCAGTTCTTC. This encodes CASSSTSRRNNEQFF.

The V and J genes are TRBV9 and TRBJ2-5, with 8 bases lining up with TRBD2. CDR1 SGDLS and CDR2 YYNGEE come from the germline V gene. The length of the CDR3 is 17 residues. V lost 0 bases to trimming and J lost 5 bases; unmatched junction nucleotides: 12. The CDR3 is CASSVEEGGRIAETQYF. CDR3 DNA sequence: TGTGCCAGCAGCGTAGAGGAGGGCGGGAGGATCGCGGAGACCCAGTACTTC.

This clone was found a few times. The chain uses TRBV18 and TRBJ1-3; 10 positions agree with TRBD1. Germline lookup yields CDR1 KGHSH and CDR2 LQKENI. The ends lost 6 bases at V and 2 bases at J; junction bases unmatched: 10. The CDR3 extends over 17 amino acids. The CDR3 DNA reads TGTGCCAGCTCGCGGGACAGGGGAGTCGAGGCTGGAAACACCATATATTTT. This sequence encodes CASSRDRGVEAGNTIYF.

This clone was counted once. This chain joins TRBV28 and TRBJ1-2; 7 bases are a match to TRBD1. V was pared by 2 bases and J by 5 bases, with 8 bases of the junction left unmatched. CDR3 length: 15 residues. CDR1 and CDR2 (germline): MDHEN, SYDVKM. As DNA, the CDR3 is TGTGCCAGCAGTTTAGCACAGGGGATAGGATATGGCTACACCTTC. Amino acids: CASSLAQGIGYGYTF.

The rearrangement links TRBV6-5 to TRBJ2-7, with D possibly being TRBD1 (5 bases). The CDR3 runs 14 residues. Germline V gene lookup returns CDR1 MNHEY and CDR2 SVGAGI. Trimming left V 2 bases short and J 2 bases short, with 10 bases between. Here the CDR3 DNA reads TGTGCCAGCAGTTACGACCTGACAGCCTACGAGCAGTACTTC. Amino acids: CASSYDLTAYEQYF.

This clone was detected only a few times. This chain uses TRBV18 with TRBJ1-1; D ambiguous. CDR3 length: 15 amino acids. Germline V gene lookup returns CDR1 KGHSH and CDR2 LQKENI. V lost 4 bases and J 5 bases, leaving 17 bases between the germline ends. The CDR3 nucleotides read TGTGCCAGCTCACGTCGCGAGGGAGAGAGGACTGAAGCTTTCTTT. Amino acid sequence: CASSRREGERTEAFF.

The chain links TRBV27 to TRBJ2-3; 10 nucleotides align to TRBD2. V dropped 1 base and J dropped 2; count of bases not matched to a gene: 6. This CDR3 region has 17 residues. CDR1 is MNHEY and CDR2 is SMNVEV in the germline V gene (reference sequence). CDR3 loop: CASSLYPSGGSTDTQYF. For the CDR3, the DNA is TGTGCCAGCAGTTTATACCCTAGCGGGGGTTCCACAGATACGCAGTATTTT.

The V call is TRBV5-1, the J call TRBJ1-4, with 8 bases identical to TRBD1. Trimming took 0 bases from V and 2 from J; bases not matched to a gene: 6. There are 17 residues in the CDR3. Germline V gives CDR1 SGHRS, CDR2 YFSETQ. This CDR3 reads CASSLGQGSGTNEKLFF. The CDR3 DNA sequence: TGCGCCAGCAGCTTGGGACAGGGGAGCGGCACTAATGAAAAACTGTTTTTT.

The CDR3 protein is CASSLGTPVKAFF. CDR3 coding DNA: TGTGCCAGCAGTTTGGGCACTCCCGTGAAGGCTTTCTTT. The rearrangement links TRBV28 to TRBJ1-1; D ambiguous. This CDR3 is 13 amino acids long. V dropped 3 bases and J dropped 11 bases, with 16 bases sitting between them. Germline CDR1 MDHEN, CDR2 SYDVKM.

This clone was seen a single time. The chain recombines TRBV5-1 with TRBJ2-5; 9 bases line up with TRBD1. This CDR3 has 15 residues. Germline CDR1 reads SGHRS; CDR2 reads YFSETQ. J gave up 4 bases and V 5 bases, and 9 bases lay outside the gene matches. This CDR3 reads CASRRTGEGVETQYF. CDR3 DNA: TGCGCCAGCAGACGGACAGGGGAAGGGGTAGAGACCCAGTACTTC.

The J gene is TRBJ2-7, the V gene TRBV7-9; weak D call: TRBD2 (5 bases). This CDR3 has 13 residues. The V end was cut by 1 base, the J end by 7 bases, with 11 bases between. Germline assignment: CDR1 SEHNR and CDR2 FQNEAQ (reference sequence). For the CDR3, the DNA is TGTGCCAGCAGCTTAGACGGGATCGGGGAGCAGTACTTC. Amino acids: CASSLDGIGEQYF.